This TCR beta chain is drawn from a study of cytomegalovirus exposure and HLA in healthy donors. Study background: Researchers found that about 84% of 300 to 450 genotyped donors fell within the Caucasian-associated ancestry cluster. Overall study results and limits: Earlier analysis yielded a pattern in which most TCR beta V segments were productive about 90% or about 30% of the time. Several of the most significant clusters were apparently associated with common viral pathogens in a later analysis.

The CDR3 consists of 15 residues. Although they were nominally healthy when sampled, donors likely had unrecorded immune exposures. In this sample, this clone turned up a few times. The antigen remains unidentified. 13 Jbeta primers and 60 Vbeta primers were used for the PCR. TCRdb keeps only in-frame clones here, not all; method: immunoSEQ multiplex PCR. The table shows over 100,000 clones, with over 70% occurring only once. Specimen: PBMCs. J is TRBJ1-5 and V is TRBV1; the DNA was not compared with TRBD1, the D call given in the table. TRBV1 is labeled a pseudogene. This receptor was obtained from a woman aged 40 to 50 in good health and CMV-seronegative. This CDR3 is CTSSYRLQVRQPQHF. CDR3 coding DNA: TGCACCAGCAGCTACCGGTTACAGGTAAGGCAGCCCCAGCATTTT.